This T cell receptor (beta chain) came from a study of CD8 T cells in ankylosing spondylitis. Study-wide points: The study identified a TCR beta motif of under ten highly homologous variants that appeared characteristic of ankylosing spondylitis blood. Reportedly, significant enrichment of disease-linked clones occurred in matched ankylosing spondylitis synovial fluid.

The authors made TCR beta libraries by quantitative 5'-RACE with molecular barcodes. Using its own MiXCR run on the 5' RACE reads, TCRdb lists one record per CDR3 protein. The sample includes about 440,000 distinct CDR3 sequences, roughly 15% of them seen just once. A word on this clonotype: Its specificity is unknown.

The trim removed 1 base at V and 5 bases at J, leaving 7 bases unmatched. Germline V lookup: CDR1 MNHEY, CDR2 SVGAGI. The CDR3 consists of 15 residues. This chain joins TRBV6-5 and TRBJ2-5, with 7 bases identical to TRBD2. This receptor was identified in a male donor with ankylosing spondylitis. The sequencing input was blood, either unsorted or a sorted T cell fraction (not recorded which). The DNA of the CDR3 is TGTGCCAGCAGTTACTTGGGCGGGAGTGGGGAGACCCAGTACTTC. As protein: CASSYLGGSGETQYF.